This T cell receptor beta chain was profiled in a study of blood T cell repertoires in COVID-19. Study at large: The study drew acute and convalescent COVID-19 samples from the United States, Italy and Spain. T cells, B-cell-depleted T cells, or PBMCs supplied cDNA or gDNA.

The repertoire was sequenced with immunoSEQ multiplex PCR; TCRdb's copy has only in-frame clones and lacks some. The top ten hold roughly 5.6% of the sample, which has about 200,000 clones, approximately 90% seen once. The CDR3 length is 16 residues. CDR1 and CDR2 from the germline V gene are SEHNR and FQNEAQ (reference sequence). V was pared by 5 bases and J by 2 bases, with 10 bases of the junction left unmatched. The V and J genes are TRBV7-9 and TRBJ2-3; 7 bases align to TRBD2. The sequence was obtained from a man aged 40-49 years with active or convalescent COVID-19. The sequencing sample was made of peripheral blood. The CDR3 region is CASSRQRGRSTDTQYF. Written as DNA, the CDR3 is TGTGCCAGCAGCCGCCAGCGGGGACGTTCCACAGATACGCAGTATTTT.